The clone carrying this T cell receptor beta chain was seen only once. This sample is drawn from a study of control samples from healthy donors and cancer patients. Unmatched junction bases numbered 10, after V lost 3 bases and J lost 6 bases. Germline-derived CDR1 and CDR2 are LGHNA and YNFKEQ. CDR3 length: 17 residues. Here immunoSEQ multiplex PCR was the method, and the copy in TCRdb shows in-frame clones only, minus some. The repertoire consists of tens of thousands of clones, with 85% to 95% occurring once and the leading ten covering roughly 20%. The chain combines TRBV4-2 with TRBJ2-3; 12 bases are shared with TRBD2. The source material was PBMCs. The receptor comes from a middle-aged woman with head and neck cancer. In nucleotides, the CDR3 is TGTGCCAGCAGCCAGGGTCTAGCGGGGGGGGCCGGGGATACGCAGTATTTT. Amino acids: CASSQGLAGGAGDTQYF.